The clone carrying this TCR beta chain was seen many times. No antigen is known for it. Peripheral blood from each donor was collected in a volume of about 9.9 milliliters. A sample-barcoded 5' primer and a J-beta primer mix were used in a second PCR of roughly 7 to 12 cycles. Every molecule of cDNA carried a tag from a template-switch adaptor with 12 random nucleotides. TCRdb reprocessed the 5' RACE reads via MiXCR and lists one record per CDR3 protein. The sample comprises about 1.4 million distinct CDR3 sequences, almost 60% of which are singletons, and 6.7% rests with the top ten. This record belongs to a study of blood T cells in healthy people across ages. Study findings and constraints: PBMC samples, being unsorted, prevented any conclusive comparison of naive and antigen-experienced cells. As age increased, TCR beta diversity per million T cells fell in a roughly linear fashion.

This clonotype was obtained from a man younger than 35 in good health. Sequenced material: blood.

The CDR3 spells CASSQDETRAYTEAFF. CDR3 coding DNA: TGCGCCAGCAGCCAAGATGAGACGAGGGCTTACACTGAAGCTTTCTTT. The chain couples TRBV4-1 to TRBJ1-1; D uncertain. This CDR3 comprises 16 residues. The germline V and J ends were trimmed by 0 bases and 3 bases, with 14 bases remaining between them. CDR1 MGHRA and CDR2 YSYEKL come from the germline V gene.